This T cell receptor (beta chain) originates from a study of cytomegalovirus exposure and HLA in healthy donors. 60 Vbeta and 13 Jbeta primers were used in PCR. Some clones are missing from TCRdb's copy, which holds only in-frame ones; the method was immunoSEQ multiplex PCR. Of some 150,000 clones in the sample, roughly two thirds were seen once. The germline V gene has CDR1 MGHRA and CDR2 YSYEKL. Between the trimmed V and J ends, which lost 4 bases and 2 bases, there was a span of 12 bases. This CDR3 comprises 14 residues. The source material was PBMCs. The chain has TRBV4-1 and TRBJ2-7, with D possibly matching TRBD1 (6 bases). The receptor's source is a human donor in good health. CDR3 region: CASSLMTGPYEQYF. CDR3 coding DNA: TGCGCCAGCAGCCTGATGACAGGCCCCTACGAGCAGTACTTC.